This T cell receptor beta chain was sequenced in a study of neoadjuvant nivolumab and ipilimumab in lung cancer. The wider study: Patients got nivolumab 3 mg/kg on days 1, 15 and 29; combination added ipilimumab 1 mg/kg day 1.

Clones were sequenced by immunoSEQ multiplex PCR, and TCRdb holds only the in-frame ones, with some missing. Here the sample spans 25,000 or so clones, around 80% being singletons. In germline, CDR1 is KGHSH, CDR2 LQKENI. Unmatched junction bases numbered 4, after V lost 6 bases and J lost 0 bases. CDR3 size: 15 residues. J is TRBJ1-3 and V is TRBV18; 8 bases agree with TRBD1. This clonotype was obtained from an adult with non-small cell lung cancer. Sequenced here: tumor tissue, sampled after neoadjuvant nivolumab, alone or with ipilimumab, at or shortly before surgery. CDR3 DNA: TGTGCCAGCTCGGACAGGGTCCTCTCTGGAAACACCATATATTTT. This encodes CASSDRVLSGNTIYF. The whole variable domain, filled in from reference TRBV18 and TRBJ1-3, reads NAGVMQNPRHLVRRRGQEARLRCSPMKGHSHVYWYRQLPEEGLKFMVYLQKENIIDESGMPKERFSAEFPKEGPSILRIQQVVRGDSAAYFCASSDRVLSGNTIYFGEGSWLTVV.